This TCR beta chain was identified during a study of T cell responses to AZD1222 COVID-19 vaccine (dated by TCRdb to 2020 to 2023). In terms of the full investigation: AZD1222 recipients given second doses at about 4 weeks or at about 12 weeks were pooled, since spike-specific TCR depth and breadth were not found to differ between the two schedules. Trial participants were enrolled by age into subgroups of 18-55, 56-69 and 70-plus years, and around 150, 28 and 57 TCR-sequenced participants, respectively, were included in these subgroups. TCR sequencing was performed for 230 to 250 trial participants, of whom around 200 were given two doses of AZD1222 and around 26 were given two doses of MenACWY control vaccine. Overall study results and their limits: Because no samples from the day 14 peak response were available, repertoires could be characterized only after the peak T cell response. Reportedly, almost half of the unique spike-specific TCRs recognized epitopes lying outside the regions that are mutated in the B.1.351 and B.1.1.7 variants. CD4 TCRs associated with the vaccine covered the entire spike protein, and the dominant responses were in regions 160-218 and 743-854. Only five to seven AZD1222 recipients were SARS-CoV-2 seropositive at baseline, limiting conclusions about previously exposed vaccinees. In the small 56-69-year group, the increase in depth fell short of significance, most likely because of low power. After two AZD1222 doses, both the breadth and the depth of spike-specific TCRs were significantly higher than at day 0 and than in MenACWY recipients. Most participants were white British and females outnumbered males, and the authors suggested that clonal diversity may have been underestimated.

Read against the paper, the sample's time point label means: baseline before first vaccination. The vaccinee samples were drawn from two UK trials, COV001 and COV002, one of which was a single-blind randomized controlled phase 2/3 trial testing AZD1222 (ChAdOx1 nCoV-19) in healthy adults. For TCRbeta chain sequencing, PBMC samples were collected from trial participants at day 0 and at day 28 after the second dose. The CDR3 regions of human TCRbeta chains were analyzed by immunosequencing. As for the original processing: Repertoire TCRs were checked for matches against a reference library of SARS-CoV-2-specific TCRs that had been generated using the MIRA antigen-specificity platform. Breadth was defined as the fraction of unique TCRs that were SARS-CoV-2-associated. Depth was defined as the fraction of total T cells that were SARS-CoV-2-associated. Using the MIRA data, every spike-specific TCR was mapped to the spike region that the TCR reacted to and assigned to either a CD4 or a CD8 class. Log10-transformed breadth and depth values were compared by one-way ANOVA with Sidak's multiple comparisons tests. Held by TCRdb, this immuneACCESS table contains in-frame sequences only and omits some clones. Under half of the omission traces to an unresolved V gene where checked; the cause of the rest is unknown. V, J and clone size derive from that table, while D and trimming were established from the DNA sequence. The sample records about 130,000 clones, approximately 90% of which are singletons. The top ten clones comprise 1.5% of the sample.

On this clone itself: This clone's antigen is unknown. Base qualities are missing; no much larger clone stands one base away.

The CDR3 numbers 18 residues from cysteine through phenylalanine. Only the CDR3 DNA is retained, 54 bases long and in frame from the first base. The germline V gene provides CDR1 SGHDN and CDR2 FVKESK. At the junction V is shortened by 4 bases and J by 6 bases; bases outside the gene matches: 21. The rearrangement joined TRBV14 to TRBJ2-7, and 7 bases in between align with TRBD1. The starting material was peripheral blood, obtained on day 0 of AZD1222 vaccination. The receptor's source is an adult in good health. The CDR3 loop reads CASSLTGAAPTEGSEQYF. The DNA sequence is as follows: TGTGCCAGCAGCCTCACAGGGGCCGCCCCTACCGAGGGTTCCGAGCAGTACTTC.